This T cell receptor (beta chain) is drawn from a study of blood T cell repertoires in COVID-19. Trimming at V came to 6 bases and at J to 9 bases, leaving 7 bases not matched to a gene. The CDR3 sequence is 14 residues long. In germline, CDR1 is SNHLY, CDR2 FYNNEI. Authors' processing steps: From reference gene primer amplification, estimates of nucleated cell counts were derived. Clones were sequenced by immunoSEQ multiplex PCR, and TCRdb holds only the in-frame ones, with some missing. D and trimming were read from the DNA, whereas the V and J calls and clone size are those reported in that table. The data show about 130,000 clones, with 60% to 80% seen just once and roughly 9.7% held by the top ten. This clone was observed a few times.

The gene calls are TRBV2 and TRBJ1-6; the match to TRBD1 covers 8 bases. The receptor's source is a man in his sixties who had recovered from COVID-19. Sequencing was carried out using peripheral blood. The DNA for the CDR3 is TGTGCCAGCAGGGGACAGGCCGTCTCTTCACCCCTCCACTTT. Protein: CASRGQAVSSPLHF.